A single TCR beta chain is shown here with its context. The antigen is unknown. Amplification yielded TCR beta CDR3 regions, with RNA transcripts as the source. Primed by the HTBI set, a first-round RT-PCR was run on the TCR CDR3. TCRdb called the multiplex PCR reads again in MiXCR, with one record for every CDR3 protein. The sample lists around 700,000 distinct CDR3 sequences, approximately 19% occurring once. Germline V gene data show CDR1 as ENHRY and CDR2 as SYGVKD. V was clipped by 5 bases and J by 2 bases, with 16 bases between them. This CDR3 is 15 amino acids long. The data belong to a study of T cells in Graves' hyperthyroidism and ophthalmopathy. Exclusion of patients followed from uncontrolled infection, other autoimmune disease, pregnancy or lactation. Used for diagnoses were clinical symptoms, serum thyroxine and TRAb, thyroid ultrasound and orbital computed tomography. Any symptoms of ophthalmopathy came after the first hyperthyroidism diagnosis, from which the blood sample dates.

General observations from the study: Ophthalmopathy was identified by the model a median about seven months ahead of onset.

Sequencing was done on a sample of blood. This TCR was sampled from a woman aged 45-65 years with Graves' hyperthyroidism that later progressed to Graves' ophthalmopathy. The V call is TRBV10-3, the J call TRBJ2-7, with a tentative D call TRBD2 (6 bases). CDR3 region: CAISNRGTPTYEQYF. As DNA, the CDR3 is TGTGCCATCAGTAATCGGGGGACGCCAACCTACGAGCAGTACTTC.